The 19 T cell receptor beta chains presented below share a single source sample, sequenced in a study of T cell responses to AZD1222 COVID-19 vaccine. Here immunoSEQ multiplex PCR was the method, and the copy in TCRdb shows in-frame clones only, minus some. The table for this sample gives over 140,000 clones. Sequencing input: peripheral blood. The receptors stem from an adult in good health.

V usage is TRBV29-1 and J usage is TRBJ1-5; D perhaps matches TRBD1 (5 bases). Germline V CDR1 and CDR2: SQVTM, ANQGSEA. Trimming took off 4 bases at V and 4 bases at J, with 8 bases between the two ends. The CDR3 has 12 residues. CDR3 sequence: CSVGRGNQPQHF. The CDR3 DNA reads TGCAGCGTTGGAAGGGGTAATCAGCCCCAGCATTTT.

The V call is TRBV12-2, the J call TRBJ1-6; the DNA was not used to check the table's D call, TRBD1. TRBV12-2 is described as a pseudogene. The CDR3 runs 12 residues. The CDR3 sequence: CAPGQYNSPLHF. The DNA of the CDR3 is TGTGCACCCGGACAGTACAATTCACCCCTCCACTTT.

The chain couples TRBV7-3 to TRBJ2-3; 10 bases are shared with TRBD2. Germline-derived CDR1 and CDR2 are SGHTA and FQGTGA. V gave up 1 base and J gave up 2 bases; unmatched junction bases: 3. The CDR3 has 16 amino acids. The CDR3 DNA follows: TGTGCCAGCAGCTTAATAGCGGGGGGACCCACAGATACGCAGTATTTT. Translating gives CASSLIAGGPTDTQYF.

CDR3 nucleotides: TGCAGCGCCGGGACAGGGACCAATGGCTACACCTTC. Protein product: CSAGTGTNGYTF. This chain uses TRBV29-1 with TRBJ1-2, with 9 positions matching TRBD1. Germline CDR1 is SQVTM and CDR2 is ANQGSEA. The CDR3 sequence is 12 residues long. Losses at the gene ends were 7 bases for V and 6 bases for J; bases not matched to a gene: 6.

The chain employs TRBV4-1 and TRBJ1-2; D uncertain. Trimming took off 1 base at V and 1 base at J, with 7 bases between the two ends. The CDR3 loop spans 14 amino acids. Germline assignment: CDR1 MGHRA and CDR2 YSYEKL. CDR3 DNA: TGCGCCAGCAGCCAAGGCCGGAATAACTATGGCTACACCTTC. Translated: CASSQGRNNYGYTF.

The chain carries TRBV10-1 and TRBJ2-5; 8 nucleotides line up with TRBD2. V lost 7 bases to trimming and J lost 7 bases; unmatched junction nucleotides: 23. Germline CDR1 reads WNHNN; CDR2 reads SYGVQD (reference sequence). The length of the CDR3 is 18 residues. The chain's CDR3 is CASTPGGAAVPGSGTQYF. The CDR3 nucleotides are TGCGCCAGCACCCCCGGGGGGGCAGCCGTACCGGGATCGGGGACCCAGTACTTC.

The chain joins TRBV6-1 to TRBJ1-1; the D gene is possibly TRBD1 (5 bases). The germline gives CDR1 MNHNS, CDR2 SASEGT. The V end lost 2 bases, the J end lost 1 base, and 5 bases lay between the germline ends. The CDR3 totals 13 residues. The CDR3 nucleotides are TGTGCCAGCAGTGAACAGGGGAACACTGAAGCTTTCTTT. Residues: CASSEQGNTEAFF.

The chain joins TRBV5-1 to TRBJ1-1; 10 nucleotides line up with TRBD1. CDR3 length: 15 residues. The germline CDR1 and CDR2 sequences are SGHRS and YFSETQ. The V and J ends lost 4 bases and 1 base, in that order; junction bases with no gene match: 4. The CDR3 loop is CASSTGQGGNTEAFF. The CDR3 DNA is TGCGCCAGCAGCACCGGACAGGGGGGGAACACTGAAGCTTTCTTT.

The chain links TRBV19 to TRBJ1-6; weak D call: TRBD1 (5 bases). The germline V and J ends were trimmed by 5 bases and 0 bases, with 17 bases remaining between them. CDR1 and CDR2 (germline): LNHDA, SQIVND (reference sequence). CDR3 length: 18 residues. The CDR3 is CASSSEVGASSYNSPLHF. For the CDR3, the DNA is TGTGCCAGTAGTTCCGAGGTTGGGGCGAGCTCCTATAATTCACCCCTCCACTTT.

The CDR3, as DNA: TGTGCCAGCTCACCCTCCAGGGCACCAGAAGCTTTCTTT. Amino acids: CASSPSRAPEAFF. The rearrangement joins TRBV18 to TRBJ1-1, with a possible D match to TRBD1 (5 bases). CDR1 is KGHSH, CDR2 LQKENI, per germline. Trimming removed 3 bases at V and 8 bases at J, with 13 bases between. CDR3 length: 13 amino acids.

V and J are TRBV7-9 and TRBJ1-3; 8 bases are a match to TRBD1. This CDR3 is built from 16 residues. With V trimmed by 5 bases and J by 0 bases, 6 bases remained unmatched. Germline lookup yields CDR1 SEHNR and CDR2 FQNEAQ (reference sequence). CDR3 DNA: TGTGCCAGCAGCCCCGGACAGGGAGCCTCTGGAAACACCATATATTTT. This gives the protein CASSPGQGASGNTIYF.

J is TRBJ1-2 and V is TRBV7-9, with D possibly matching TRBD1 (5 bases). V lost 4 bases, J lost 0 bases, and 15 bases lay in between. In germline, CDR1 is SEHNR, CDR2 FQNEAQ (reference sequence). The length of the CDR3 is 16 residues. CDR3 nucleotides: TGTGCCAGCAGCTCGTTTGGGGCAGCAACTAACTATGGCTACACCTTC. Translating gives CASSSFGAATNYGYTF.

V is TRBV2 and J is TRBJ2-5; 12 positions agree with TRBD2. The CDR3 length is 15 residues. V was clipped by 6 bases and J by 5 bases; unmatched bases: 7. CDR1 is SNHLY and CDR2 is FYNNEI in the germline V gene. The CDR3 coding sequence is TGTGCCAGCAGGGACCTAGCGGGGGGGCCGGAGACCCAGTACTTC. As protein: CASRDLAGGPETQYF.

V is TRBV28 and J is TRBJ1-5; D remains ambiguous. V gave up 6 bases and J gave up 3 bases, with 6 bases separating them. Germline V gene lookup returns CDR1 MDHEN and CDR2 SYDVKM. The CDR3 has 12 residues. The CDR3 nucleotides read TGTGCCAGCAGCCCCCCCAATCAGCCCCAGCATTTT. It encodes CASSPPNQPQHF.

The DNA of the CDR3 is TGTGCCAGCGGGGGGAATAGCAATCAGCCCCAGCATTTT. As protein: CASGGNSNQPQHF. The chain joins TRBV19 to TRBJ1-5; D possibly corresponds to TRBD1 (5 bases). Looked up from germline, CDR1 is LNHDA and CDR2 is SQIVND (reference sequence). Between the trimmed V and J ends, which lost 9 bases and 0 bases, there was a span of 9 bases. The CDR3 is 13 amino acids.

The chain employs TRBV4-2 and TRBJ1-1; 10 nucleotides agree with TRBD1. Losses at the gene ends were 4 bases for V and 5 bases for J; bases not matched to a gene: 19. The CDR3 runs 19 residues. CDR1 and CDR2 (germline): LGHNA, YNFKEQ. CDR3: CASSRPDRGQGAMGTEAFF. The CDR3 nucleotides read TGTGCCAGCAGCCGGCCAGACAGGGGGCAGGGGGCAATGGGGACTGAAGCTTTCTTT.

The chain is built from TRBV21-1 and TRBJ1-2; no DNA check was done on the table's D call, TRBD1. TRBV21-1 is flagged as a pseudogene. This CDR3 has 14 residues. CDR3 coding DNA: TGTGCCAGCAGCGAAAGACAGGGTTGCTATGGCTACACCTTC. This sequence encodes CASSERQGCYGYTF.

In DNA form, the CDR3 reads TGTGCCAGCAGCTTAGAGGCGGGGGGGGTAGGGCAGCCCCAGCATTTT. This gives the protein CASSLEAGGVGQPQHF. This rearrangement joins TRBV7-2 to TRBJ1-5, with D perhaps TRBD1 (5 bases). This CDR3 is built from 16 residues. The V end lost 1 base, the J end lost 7 bases, and 17 bases lay between the germline ends. Germline V gene lookup returns CDR1 SGHTA and CDR2 FQGNSA. Full variable domain (rest looked up from reference TRBV7-2 and TRBJ1-5): GAGVSQSPSNKVTEKGKDVELRCDPISGHTALYWYRQSLGQGLEFLIYFQGNSAPDKSGLPSDRFSAERTGGSVSTLTIQRTQQEDSAVYLCASSLEAGGVGQPQHFGDGTRLSIL.

The rearrangement links TRBV30 to TRBJ2-5; the D call may be TRBD1 or TRBD2 (6 bases each). The germline V and J ends were trimmed by 1 base and 5 bases, with 20 bases remaining between them. This CDR3 spans 16 amino acids. CDR1 and CDR2 (germline): GTSNPN, SVGIG (reference sequence). CDR3 sequence (DNA): TGTGCCTGGAGTGAGGGGAGTGGGGGGCGCGAGGAGACCCAGTACTTC. Its protein is CAWSEGSGGREETQYF.